These 14 T cell receptor beta chains were sequenced from one sample in a study of blood T cell repertoires in COVID-19. Some clones are missing from TCRdb's copy, which holds only in-frame ones; the method was immunoSEQ multiplex PCR. The data hold roughly 390,000 clones, with more than 70% observed a single time. Material for sequencing was peripheral blood. The receptors were sampled from a woman aged 25 to 39 with COVID-19, enrolled during active disease.

This sequence joins TRBV15 and TRBJ2-7; 7 bases align to TRBD2. V shed 6 bases and J 2 bases; nucleotides not matched to a gene: 4. Germline V lookup: CDR1 LNHNV, CDR2 YYDKDF (reference sequence). The CDR3 runs to 13 residues. CDR3 in amino acids: CATRGGETYEQYF. The CDR3 bases are TGTGCCACCAGGGGGGGGGAAACCTACGAGCAGTACTTC.

V usage is TRBV29-1 and J usage is TRBJ1-1; 7 bases line up with TRBD1. Trimming cost V 4 bases and J 1 base; bases outside gene matches: 3. The germline V gene encodes CDR1 SQVTM and CDR2 ANQGSEA. This CDR3 comprises 13 residues. CDR3 residues: CSVGDRQNTEAFF. Here the CDR3 DNA reads TGCAGCGTTGGGGACAGACAGAACACTGAAGCTTTCTTT.

V is TRBV29-1 and J is TRBJ2-7; 9 bases agree with TRBD2. The germline V gene encodes CDR1 SQVTM and CDR2 ANQGSEA. The CDR3 consists of 13 residues. Germline trimming cut 7 bases from V and 0 bases from J; bases unmatched to any gene: 4. CDR3 loop: CSARLAASYEQYF. Here the CDR3 DNA reads TGCAGCGCCAGACTAGCGGCCTCCTACGAGCAGTACTTC.

The rearrangement links TRBV4-1 to TRBJ2-7; TRBD1 matches at 9 bases. V lost 3 bases, J lost 7 bases, and 13 bases stayed unmatched. From germline, CDR1 is MGHRA and CDR2 YSYEKL. The CDR3 has 16 residues. The CDR3 protein is CASSHPGEDRGEEQYF. The CDR3 bases are TGCGCCAGCAGCCATCCCGGCGAGGACAGGGGAGAGGAGCAGTACTTC.

This sequence joins TRBV5-4 and TRBJ1-3, with D possibly matching TRBD1 (5 bases). This CDR3 spans 15 amino acids. The V end lost 0 bases, the J end lost 0 bases, and 7 bases lay between the germline ends. Germline loops: CDR1 SGHNT, CDR2 YYREEE (reference sequence). DNA for the CDR3: TGTGCCAGCAGCTTGGGACAGAGCTCTGGAAACACCATATATTTT. It codes for CASSLGQSSGNTIYF.

The chain has TRBV19 and TRBJ1-4; D call uncertain. The CDR3 consists of 13 residues. V shed 0 bases and J shed 7 bases, with 6 bases lying between them. Germline V gene lookup returns CDR1 LNHDA and CDR2 SQIVND (reference sequence). CDR3 nucleotides: TGTGCCAGTAGTATAGACAGAGGTGAAAAACTGTTTTTT. Amino acids: CASSIDRGEKLFF. The full variable domain, rest sourced from reference TRBV19 and TRBJ1-4, is DGGITQSPKYLFRKEGQNVTLSCEQNLNHDAMYWYRQDPGQGLRLIYYSQIVNDFQKGDIAEGYSVSREKKESFPLTVTSAQKNPTAFYLCASSIDRGEKLFFGSGTQLSVL.

The V gene is TRBV27, the J gene TRBJ1-1; D ambiguous. Trimming pared 9 bases from V and 1 base from J, leaving 15 bases between. The germline V gene has CDR1 MNHEY and CDR2 SMNVEV (reference sequence). The CDR3 is 14 residues long. As DNA, the CDR3 is TGTGCCAGTACTTCCGCGGACTCGAACACTGAAGCTTTCTTT. It codes for CASTSADSNTEAFF.

The rearrangement links TRBV30 to TRBJ1-2, with a tentative D call TRBD1 (5 bases). This CDR3 region has 14 residues. The V end lost 3 bases, the J end lost 7 bases, and 18 bases lay between the germline ends. The germline CDR1 and CDR2 sequences are GTSNPN and SVGIG (reference sequence). The DNA of the CDR3 is TGTGCCTGGAGCGGGACTGATGCTATGGGTGGCTACACCTTC. Amino acids: CAWSGTDAMGGYTF.

This chain connects TRBV20-1 to TRBJ2-1; possibly TRBD2 for D (6 bases). The CDR3 is made up of 15 amino acids. CDR1 and CDR2 from the germline V gene are DFQATT and SNEGSKA (reference sequence). Trimming pared 3 bases from V and 0 bases from J, leaving 12 bases between. CDR3 sequence (DNA): TGCAGTGCTAGTCAGCGGGTAAGCTCCTACAATGAGCAGTTCTTC. Amino acid sequence: CSASQRVSSYNEQFF.

In this sample, this clone turned up a few times. The CDR3 reads CASSGQGGYTEAFF. CDR3 nucleotides: TGTGCCAGCAGTGGCCAGGGAGGCTATACTGAAGCTTTCTTT. The V call is TRBV25-1, the J call TRBJ1-1; D is possibly TRBD1 (5 bases). The CDR3 is 14 residues long. V gave up 4 bases and J gave up 5 bases, with 14 bases separating them. The germline V gene encodes CDR1 MGHDK and CDR2 SYGVNS.

The CDR3 reads CASSTDRATYNEQFF. CDR3 DNA: TGTGCCAGCAGCACGGACAGGGCCACCTACAATGAGCAGTTCTTC. V gene TRBV5-6 combines with J gene TRBJ2-1; 8 positions match TRBD1. The ends lost 4 bases at V and 2 bases at J; junction bases unmatched: 5. CDR1 is SGHDT and CDR2 is YYEEEE in the germline V gene. This CDR3 has 15 residues.

A single count supports this clone. V usage is TRBV21-1 and J usage is TRBJ1-4; the table names TRBD1, a call not compared with the DNA. TRBV21-1 is a documented pseudogene. The CDR3 loop spans 13 amino acids. CDR3 DNA sequence: TGTGCCAGCACGGACAGGGAAGGCGAAAAACTGTTTTTT. Its protein product is CASTDREGEKLFF.

This chain connects TRBV9 to TRBJ2-7, with TRBD1 identical over 10 bases. V lost 4 bases to trimming and J lost 0 bases; unmatched junction nucleotides: 4. Per the germline V gene, CDR1 is SGDLS and CDR2 is YYNGEE. The CDR3 loop spans 15 amino acids. CDR3 in amino acids: CASSPGTGASYEQYF. The CDR3 DNA reads TGTGCCAGCAGCCCCGGGACAGGGGCCTCCTACGAGCAGTACTTC.

CDR3: CASSIRQGWNTEAFF. CDR3 DNA: TGTGCCAGCAGTATACGACAGGGGTGGAACACTGAAGCTTTCTTT. This sequence joins TRBV6-5 and TRBJ1-1, with TRBD1 matching 8 bases. With 5 bases clipped from V and 1 base from J, the junction kept 6 bases outside the gene matches. The CDR3 totals 15 residues. The V gene's germline CDR1 is MNHEY and CDR2 SVGAGI.